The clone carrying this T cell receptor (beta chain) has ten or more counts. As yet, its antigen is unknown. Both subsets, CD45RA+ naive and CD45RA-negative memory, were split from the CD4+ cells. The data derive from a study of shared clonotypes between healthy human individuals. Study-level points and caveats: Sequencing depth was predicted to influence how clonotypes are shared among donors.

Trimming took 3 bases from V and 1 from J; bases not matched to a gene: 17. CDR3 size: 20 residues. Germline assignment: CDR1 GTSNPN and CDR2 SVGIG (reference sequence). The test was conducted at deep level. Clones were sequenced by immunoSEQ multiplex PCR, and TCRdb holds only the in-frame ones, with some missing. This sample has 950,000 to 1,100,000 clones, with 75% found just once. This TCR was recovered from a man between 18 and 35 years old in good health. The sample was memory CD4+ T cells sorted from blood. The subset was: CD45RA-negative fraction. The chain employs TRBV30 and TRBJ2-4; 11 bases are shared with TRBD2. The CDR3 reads CAWRPVIAGGPGGAKNIQYF. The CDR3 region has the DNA TGTGCCTGGAGACCCGTAATAGCGGGGGGGCCTGGAGGGGCCAAAAACATTCAGTACTTC.